A single T cell receptor (beta chain) is shown here with its context. At the time of sampling, donors were nominally healthy, though unrecorded immune exposures were likely. This sample was included in a study of cytomegalovirus exposure and HLA in healthy donors. Study summary: From HLA-typed donors, an early data release held around 85 million unique TCRs.

The primer mix had 60 Vbeta and 13 Jbeta primers. Profiled with immunoSEQ multiplex PCR; TCRdb holds only in-frame clones, not every one. There are around 150,000 clones in the sample; approximately 85% occur only once, and roughly 6.8% lies in the top ten. The sequenced sample was PBMCs. The source of this sequence is a man in his forties or fifties in good health and CMV-seropositive.

Written as DNA, the CDR3 is TGTGCCAGCAGCTTAATGGGCGGGAGCAACACCGGGGAGCTGTTTTTT. Protein sequence: CASSLMGGSNTGELFF. The chain couples TRBV7-3 to TRBJ2-2; 7 bases fit TRBD2. This CDR3 region has 16 residues. The junction had 4 bases not matched to a gene; V was cut back by 1 base and J by 2 bases. In germline, CDR1 is SGHTA, CDR2 FQGTGA.